Presented here are 9 T cell receptor beta chains from one specimen sequenced in a study of Ad26.COV2.S vaccination and SARS-CoV-2 variants. Treatment meaning: around 19 received Ad26.COV2.S at low or high dose, single or two shots; a few received placebo; per-sample allocation not given. The samples were gathered on day 63 after the first injection of vaccine or placebo. Sequencing was performed with immunoSEQ multiplex PCR; in TCRdb, only in-frame clones are kept and a portion is missing. The sample shows 350,000 to 500,000 clones, 90% of them seen only once. This sample comprised peripheral blood, obtained in a trial of Ad26.COV2.S vaccine versus placebo. These receptors were collected from a person aged 18-60 years who received the Ad26.COV2.S COVID-19 vaccine or a placebo.

Remarks on this clone: A junction boundary mismatches the germline segment, possibly from a read error. The rearrangement joins TRBV4-2 to TRBJ2-2, with a tentative D call TRBD2 (5 bases). The CDR3 is 14 amino acids. CDR1 LGHNA and CDR2 YNFKEQ come from the germline V gene. The CDR3 sequence is CASSQDRRSGELFF. The CDR3 region has the DNA TGTGCCAGCAGCCAAGATAGGAGGTCCGGAGAGCTGTTTTTT.

V is TRBV6-5 and J is TRBJ1-5; D possibly corresponds to TRBD1 (5 bases). Germline-derived CDR1 and CDR2 are MNHEY and SVGAGI. The CDR3 contains 13 residues. V lost 2 bases, J lost 4 bases, and 6 bases lay in between. In DNA, the CDR3 is TGTGCCAGCAGTTACGGGGCGAATCAGCCCCAGCATTTT. Translation gives CASSYGANQPQHF.

The CDR3 here is CASSGSLSYEQYF. The CDR3, as DNA: TGTGCCAGTAGCGGTTCCCTCTCCTACGAGCAGTACTTC. The chain uses TRBV19 and TRBJ2-7; D not certain. In germline, CDR1 is LNHDA, CDR2 SQIVND (reference sequence). V was clipped by 6 bases and J by 0 bases, with 9 bases between them. The CDR3 is made up of 13 amino acids.

The chain recombines TRBV27 with TRBJ2-3; D possibly corresponds to TRBD2 (6 bases). The germline V gene encodes CDR1 MNHEY and CDR2 SMNVEV (reference sequence). Deletions cut 6 bases from V and 1 base from J, with 20 bases between. CDR3 length: 17 residues. The CDR3 region has the DNA TGTGCCAGCAGCAGGGACCCAGCCCCGGGAGGCACAGATACGCAGTATTTT. As protein: CASSRDPAPGGTDTQYF.

The rearrangement uses TRBV6-1 and TRBJ2-7; no clear D. V shed 3 bases and J shed 3 bases, with 6 bases lying between them. The CDR3 covers 12 residues. From germline, CDR1 is MNHNS and CDR2 SASEGT. Written as DNA, the CDR3 is TGTGCCAGCAGTGACACTTACTACGAGCAGTACTTC. It yields the protein CASSDTYYEQYF.

V usage is TRBV28 and J usage is TRBJ2-7; 13 nucleotides agree with TRBD2. J lost 1 base, V lost 6 bases, and 12 bases had no gene match. Germline V gene sequence: CDR1 MDHEN, CDR2 SYDVKM. The CDR3 runs to 18 residues. In DNA form, the CDR3 reads TGTGCCAGCAGGGCGACGGGGGGACTAGCGGGACGTTCCTACGAGCAGTACTTC. It specifies CASRATGGLAGRSYEQYF.

The V gene is TRBV9, the J gene TRBJ2-5, with no clear D. This CDR3 spans 13 amino acids. Trimming took off 0 bases at V and 4 bases at J, with 7 bases between the two ends. Germline-derived CDR1 and CDR2 are SGDLS and YYNGEE. The CDR3 loop is CASSVEGIETQYF. The CDR3 bases are TGTGCCAGCAGCGTAGAGGGAATAGAGACCCAGTACTTC. The entire variable domain, with the rest obtained from reference TRBV9 and TRBJ2-5, is as follows: DSGVTQTPKHLITATGQRVTLRCSPRSGDLSVYWYQQSLDQGLQFLIQYYNGEERAKGNILERFSAQQFPDLHSELNLSSLELGDSALYFCASSVEGIETQYFGPGTRLLVL.

The CDR3 DNA reads as TGCGCCAGCAGCCCGGGACAGGGCGAGCAGTACTTC. Translated, it gives CASSPGQGEQYF. This chain connects TRBV4-3 to TRBJ2-7, with 9 bases lining up with TRBD1. The trim removed 4 bases at V and 6 bases at J, leaving 1 base unmatched. CDR1 is LGHNA, CDR2 YSLEER, per germline. This CDR3 has 12 amino acids.

This clone turned up a few times. The V and J genes are TRBV7-2 and TRBJ2-2; D unclear. V was clipped by 0 bases and J by 6 bases, with 8 bases between them. Germline V gives CDR1 SGHTA, CDR2 FQGNSA. The CDR3 consists of 14 residues. The CDR3 reads CASSLAGFAGELFF. In DNA form, the CDR3 reads TGTGCCAGCAGCTTAGCTGGGTTTGCCGGGGAGCTGTTTTTT.